A selection of T cell receptor beta chains follows, all from one sample in a study of blood T cell repertoires in COVID-19. Measured with immunoSEQ multiplex PCR; TCRdb has only the in-frame clones, and not every one. The table lists around 200,000 clones, 80% of them singletons. The sample comprised peripheral blood. The receptors shown here come from a woman in her 70s with acute or convalescent COVID-19. The CDR3 runs from the conserved cysteine through the conserved F or W. D genes are given only for firm matches. Clone size is shown for a subset of rows, as once, few, many or a class of expanded clone.

TRBV3-1/TRBV3-2	-	few	TRBJ2-5	TGTGCCAGCAGCCAAGATTCCCGACAGGTCAACCGGGAGACCCAGTACTTC	CASSQDSRQVNRETQYF
TRBV6-6	TRBD2	-	TRBJ2-1	TGTGCCAGCAGCCTTAGCGGGAGGCCCGGCGGGGATGAGCAGTTCTTC	CASSLSGRPGGDEQFF
TRBV29-1	TRBD2	few	TRBJ2-1	TGCAGCGCCACTAGCGGGAGCTCCTACAATGAGCAGTTCTTC	CSATSGSSYNEQFF
TRBV5-6	TRBD2	-	TRBJ2-7	TGTGCCAGCAGCCAGACTAGCGGCTGGTCCTACGAGCAGTACTTC	CASSQTSGWSYEQYF
TRBV18	-	-	TRBJ1-2	TGTGCCAGCTCACAAAGACAGGAGAACACTATGGGCTACACCTTC	CASSQRQENTMGYTF
TRBV5-4	-	-	TRBJ2-2	TGTGCCAGCAGACTCGACAGTAACACCGGGGAGCTGTTTTTT	CASRLDSNTGELFF
TRBV6-6	TRBD2	-	TRBJ2-5	TGTGCCAGCAGTCCGAAATCTAGCGGGACGTTCCAAGAGACCCAGTACTTC	CASSPKSSGTFQETQYF
TRBV14	TRBD2	-	TRBJ2-7	TGTGCCAGCAGCCTCTACAGCGGGACCTACGAGCAGTACTTC	CASSLYSGTYEQYF
TRBV15	-	-	TRBJ2-1	TGTGCCACCAGCAGAGATCTAGTCAGGACAGCCCTTTACTACAATGAGCAGTTCTTC	CATSRDLVRTALYYNEQFF
TRBV2	TRBD1	few	TRBJ1-2	TGTGCCAGGATCGGACAGGGGGCACGTGGCTACACCTTC	CARIGQGARGYTF
TRBV9	TRBD1	-	TRBJ1-2	TGTGCCAGCTCACGAAACGACAGGGACGGCTACACCTTC	CASSRNDRDGYTF
TRBV19	TRBD2	-	TRBJ2-1	TGTGCCAGTAGTATAGTCCTTAGCGGGTCACCCCCCTACAATGAGCAGTTCTTC	CASSIVLSGSPPYNEQFF
TRBV10-3	TRBD1	-	TRBJ1-3	TGTGCCGCCCAGGGGGTCCGCTCTGGAAACACCATATATTTT	CAAQGVRSGNTIYF
TRBV5-1	TRBD2	-	TRBJ2-7	TGCGCCAGCAGCTTGGAAGCGGGAGGGCCCGGCGAGCAGTACTTC	CASSLEAGGPGEQYF
TRBV6-5	-	-	TRBJ1-1	TGTGCCAGCATTCTCCCGTGGGAGAGGGATACTGAAGCTTTCTTT	CASILPWERDTEAFF
TRBV7-2	TRBD2	-	TRBJ2-7	TGTGCCAGCAGCACCTTAGCGGGGCCTTACGAGCAGTACTTC	CASSTLAGPYEQYF
TRBV7-9	-	-	TRBJ2-5	TGTGCCAGCAGCTTTTTGCAGGGATCGTACCAAGAGACCCAGTACTTC	CASSFLQGSYQETQYF
TRBV10-3	-	-	TRBJ2-5	TGTGCCATCAGCCCAGGACTGTACGAAGAGACCCAGTACTTC	CAISPGLYEETQYF
TRBV24-1	-	-	TRBJ1-5	TGTGCCACCAGCCCAACGAGCGGATCCAATCAGCCCCAGCATTTT	CATSPTSGSNQPQHF
TRBV3-1/TRBV3-2	TRBD1	-	TRBJ2-5	TGTGCCAGCAGCCAAGTGGTTAGCCGAAACCAGGGGGCGCAGGGGAAGACCCAGTACTTC	CASSQVVSRNQGAQGKTQYF
TRBV5-1	-	-	TRBJ2-2	TGCGCCAGCAGCTTGCAACTCACGAACACCGGGGAGCTGTTTTTT	CASSLQLTNTGELFF
TRBV5-1	TRBD1	-	TRBJ2-5	TGCGCCAGCAGCTTGGGACAGGGGGCTGGTGAGACCCAGTACTTC	CASSLGQGAGETQYF
TRBV24-1	TRBD1	-	TRBJ2-5	TGTGCCACCAGTGATTCGTCGGGACAGGGGTTAGAAAAGACCCAGTACTTC	CATSDSSGQGLEKTQYF
TRBV24-1	TRBD2	-	TRBJ2-3	TGTGCCACCAGTGAACCGGGACTAGCGGGAGGTTTCACAGATACGCAGTATTTT	CATSEPGLAGGFTDTQYF
TRBV18	-	-	TRBJ2-5	TGTGCCAGCTCACCACTTCGGGTTCGGGAGACCCAGTACTTC	CASSPLRVRETQYF